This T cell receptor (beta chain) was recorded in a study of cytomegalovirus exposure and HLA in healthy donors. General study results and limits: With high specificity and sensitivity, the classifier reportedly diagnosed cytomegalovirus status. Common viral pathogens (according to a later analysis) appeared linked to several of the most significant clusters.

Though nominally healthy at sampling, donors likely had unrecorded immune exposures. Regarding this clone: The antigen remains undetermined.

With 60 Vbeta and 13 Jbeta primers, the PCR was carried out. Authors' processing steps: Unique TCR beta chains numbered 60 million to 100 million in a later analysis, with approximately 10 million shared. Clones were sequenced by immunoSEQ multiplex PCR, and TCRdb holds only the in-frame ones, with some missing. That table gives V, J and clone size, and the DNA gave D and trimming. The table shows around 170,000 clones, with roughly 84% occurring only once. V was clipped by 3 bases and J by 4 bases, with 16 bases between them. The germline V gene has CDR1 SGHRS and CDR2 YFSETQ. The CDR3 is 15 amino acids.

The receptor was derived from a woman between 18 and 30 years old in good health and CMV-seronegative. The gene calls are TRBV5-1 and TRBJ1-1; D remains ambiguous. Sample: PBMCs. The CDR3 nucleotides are TGCGCCAGCAGCTCGGACGGCGTGCGGGGCACTGAAGCTTTCTTT. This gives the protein CASSSDGVRGTEAFF.